Below, 31 T cell receptor beta chains from the same sample are listed, as sequenced in a study of T cell changes during pregnancy in multiple sclerosis. Method: immunoSEQ multiplex PCR; TCRdb's copy keeps in-frame clones and lacks some. The repertoire holds approximately 48,000 clones, with roughly 94% as singletons. The sequencing here drew on CD4+ T cells from peripheral blood mononuclear cells, taken in the second trimester of pregnancy. The receptors were sampled from a female donor with multiple sclerosis, enrolled in a pregnancy study.

This clone was seen a handful of times. This rearrangement joins TRBV30 to TRBJ2-1; TRBD2 matches 7 bases. CDR3 size: 14 residues. The ends lost 3 bases at V and 4 bases at J; junction bases unmatched: 6. CDR1 is GTSNPN, CDR2 SVGIG, per germline (reference sequence). The CDR3 sequence is CAWRPGTTYNEQFF. The CDR3 nucleotides read TGTGCCTGGAGACCCGGGACTACGTACAATGAGCAGTTCTTC.

This chain connects TRBV10-3 to TRBJ1-1; D not resolved. Per germline, CDR1 ENHRY and CDR2 SYGVKD. The CDR3 loop spans 12 amino acids. Trimming stripped 0 bases from V and 10 bases from J, with 9 bases between. This chain's CDR3 is CAISESGDRAFF. CDR3 DNA: TGTGCCATCAGTGAGTCTGGAGACCGAGCTTTCTTT.

This clone is a singleton in its sample. The chain uses TRBV4-3 and TRBJ2-5, with D tentatively TRBD2 (6 bases). The CDR3 extends over 13 amino acids. Germline CDR1 LGHNA, CDR2 YSLEER. V was pared by 6 bases and J by 4 bases, with 12 bases between. Here the CDR3 reads CASSRRGGETQYF. CDR3 nucleotide sequence: TGCGCCAGCAGTCGAAGGGGAGGAGAGACCCAGTACTTC.

In this sample, this clone turned up once. This chain uses TRBV27 with TRBJ1-1; 8 nucleotides match TRBD1. The CDR3 extends over 15 amino acids. V shed 3 bases, J shed 0 bases, and the junction held 3 bases outside the gene matches. Germline CDR1 and CDR2: MNHEY and SMNVEV (reference sequence). The CDR3 is CASSFGTGLNTEAFF. CDR3 coding DNA: TGTGCCAGCAGTTTCGGGACAGGACTGAACACTGAAGCTTTCTTT.

The CDR3 loop is CASSRLAGLYEQYF. The CDR3 DNA is TGTGCCAGCAGCCGACTAGCGGGACTGTACGAGCAGTACTTC. The V call is TRBV7-2, the J call TRBJ2-7; 11 bases line up with TRBD2. The CDR3 loop spans 14 amino acids. Germline V lookup: CDR1 SGHTA, CDR2 FQGNSA. The J segment lost 4 bases and the V segment lost 5 bases, leaving 4 bases of the junction unmatched.

The chain links TRBV19 to TRBJ2-5, with D possibly matching TRBD2 (6 bases). The germline CDR1 and CDR2 sequences are LNHDA and SQIVND (reference sequence). The CDR3 totals 14 residues. Trimming stripped 4 bases from V and 5 bases from J, with 14 bases between. The CDR3 DNA reads as TGTGCCAGTAGTAGAGTAGCGGTGCGGGAGACCCAGTACTTC. This translates into CASSRVAVRETQYF.

This chain connects TRBV2 to TRBJ1-2; D is ambiguous. The V gene lost 4 bases and the J gene lost 4 bases, with 7 bases spanning the gap. The CDR3 contains 12 residues. Germline V gene lookup returns CDR1 SNHLY and CDR2 FYNNEI. The CDR3 sequence: CASSGSGYGYTF. The CDR3 DNA is TGTGCCAGCAGTGGCAGTGGCTATGGCTACACCTTC.

The chain carries TRBV29-1 and TRBJ2-5; D ambiguous. The end of the DNA aligns better with TRBJ2-7, so the J call may be wrong. CDR1 and CDR2 from the germline V gene are SQVTM and ANQGSEA. The CDR3 is 12 residues long. The CDR3 region has the DNA TGCAGCGTAACCAGGTCGCCCTACGAGCAGTACTTC. Its translation is CSVTRSPYEQYF.

V is TRBV9 and J is TRBJ1-1; 8 bases agree with TRBD1. V shed 4 bases and J 5 bases; nucleotides not matched to a gene: 7. The germline CDR1 and CDR2 sequences are SGDLS and YYNGEE. The CDR3 has 14 amino acids. CDR3 protein: CASSPWTGLTEAFF. In DNA form, the CDR3 reads TGTGCCAGCAGCCCCTGGACAGGGTTAACTGAAGCTTTCTTT.

The chain recombines TRBV15 with TRBJ2-3, with D possibly being TRBD1 (6 bases). The V end was cut by 4 bases, the J end by 1 base, with 9 bases between. Per germline, CDR1 LNHNV and CDR2 YYDKDF (reference sequence). The length of the CDR3 is 14 residues. CDR3 region: CATSTRQGTDTQYF. The CDR3 nucleotides read TGTGCCACCAGCACCCGACAGGGCACAGATACGCAGTATTTT.

This clone is a singleton in its sample. The chain recombines TRBV7-2 with TRBJ1-2; a possible D gene is TRBD1 (6 bases). Between the trimmed V and J ends, which lost 5 bases and 4 bases, there was a span of 11 bases. The V gene's germline CDR1 is SGHTA and CDR2 FQGNSA. This CDR3 is 13 amino acids long. CDR3 in DNA: TGTGCCAGCAGCCGTCGGGACACCTATGGCTACACCTTC. Translating it yields CASSRRDTYGYTF.

The J gene is TRBJ1-1, the V gene TRBV29-1; D not resolved. Germline V gene lookup returns CDR1 SQVTM and CDR2 ANQGSEA. The V end lost 1 base, the J end lost 0 bases, and 6 bases lay between the germline ends. The CDR3 is 13 amino acids. DNA of the CDR3: TGCAGCGTTGAAGCCAGGATGAACACTGAAGCTTTCTTT. It encodes CSVEARMNTEAFF. The full variable domain, completed using reference TRBV29-1 and TRBJ1-1, is SAVISQKPSRDICQRGTSLTIQCQVDSQVTMMFWYRQQPGQSLTLIATANQGSEATYESGFVIDKFPISRPNLTFSTLTVSNMSPEDSSIYLCSVEARMNTEAFFGQGTRLTVV.

This sequence joins TRBV7-8 and TRBJ1-2; 7 bases map to TRBD1. The V segment lost 1 base and the J segment 4 bases; nucleotides outside the gene matches: 9. The CDR3 length is 16 residues. From germline, CDR1 is SGHVS and CDR2 FQNEAQ. The CDR3 is CASSLVTGKPPYGYTF. The CDR3 region has the DNA TGTGCCAGCAGCTTAGTGACAGGGAAGCCCCCCTATGGCTACACCTTC.

The CDR3, as DNA: TGTGCCAGCAGCCGGACTAGCGGGGGGATGGAGACCCAGTACTTC. Translating gives CASSRTSGGMETQYF. This chain connects TRBV6-1 to TRBJ2-5; 14 bases are shared with TRBD2. CDR1 is MNHNS, CDR2 SASEGT, per germline. This CDR3 comprises 15 residues. The V gene end was trimmed by 6 bases and the J gene end by 5 bases; junction bases not matched to a gene: 5.

This chain links TRBV7-9 with TRBJ2-5; unclear D gene. The CDR3 is 14 amino acids. Germline CDR1 SEHNR, CDR2 FQNEAQ (reference sequence). The germline V and J ends were trimmed by 3 bases and 2 bases, with 10 bases remaining between them. The CDR3 DNA reads TGTGCCAGCAGCTTCCTCGGGTCGCAAGAGACCCAGTACTTC. Its protein is CASSFLGSQETQYF.

The chain recombines TRBV7-9 with TRBJ2-1; the D gene is possibly TRBD2 (6 bases). Germline CDR1 SEHNR, CDR2 FQNEAQ (reference sequence). With 4 bases removed from V and 6 bases from J, the gap between germline ends came to 7 bases. This CDR3 is built from 12 residues. Here the CDR3 reads CASSWDFNEQFF. DNA for the CDR3: TGTGCCAGCAGCTGGGACTTCAATGAGCAGTTCTTC.

The chain joins TRBV13 to TRBJ2-5; TRBD2 might be the D (6 bases). Between the trimmed V and J ends, which lost 6 bases and 5 bases, there was a span of 13 bases. This CDR3 comprises 13 residues. In germline, CDR1 is PRHDT, CDR2 FYEKMQ (reference sequence). CDR3 region: CASSPGGTETQYF. Here the CDR3 DNA reads TGTGCCAGCAGTCCAGGCGGGACGGAGACCCAGTACTTC.

The V and J genes are TRBV11-2 and TRBJ2-1; D may be TRBD2 (7 bases). V lost 0 bases and J 8 bases, leaving 14 bases between the germline ends. Per the germline V gene, CDR1 is SGHAT and CDR2 is FQNNGV. This CDR3 region has 15 residues. The chain's CDR3 is CASSLDGGRRYEQFF. Here the CDR3 DNA reads TGTGCCAGCAGCTTAGACGGGGGGCGTCGTTATGAGCAGTTCTTC.

The V and J genes are TRBV7-2 and TRBJ1-1; no clear D gene. The germline CDR1 and CDR2 sequences are SGHTA and FQGNSA. The CDR3 is 15 residues long. The V end lost 1 base, the J end lost 0 bases, and 9 bases lay between the germline ends. CDR3 sequence: CASSLGGVMNTEAFF. In DNA form, the CDR3 reads TGTGCCAGCAGCTTAGGCGGAGTGATGAACACTGAAGCTTTCTTT. Using reference TRBV7-2 and TRBJ1-1 for the parts outside the CDR3, the full variable domain is GAGVSQSPSNKVTEKGKDVELRCDPISGHTALYWYRQSLGQGLEFLIYFQGNSAPDKSGLPSDRFSAERTGGSVSTLTIQRTQQEDSAVYLCASSLGGVMNTEAFFGQGTRLTVV.

This sequence joins TRBV9 and TRBJ2-3; TRBD2 agrees at 10 bases. J was trimmed by 4 bases and V by 3 bases; bases with no gene match: 23. This CDR3 has 21 amino acids. CDR1 is SGDLS and CDR2 is YYNGEE in the germline V gene. This chain's CDR3 is CASSGLTRLAGAPSPSDTQYF. Here the CDR3 DNA reads TGTGCCAGCAGCGGACTTACGAGGCTAGCGGGGGCCCCCAGCCCATCAGATACGCAGTATTTT.

This sequence joins TRBV9 and TRBJ2-6, with D perhaps matching TRBD1 (6 bases). The CDR3 is 15 residues long. Per germline, CDR1 SGDLS and CDR2 YYNGEE. V was cut by 0 bases and J by 2 bases, with 6 bases left in between. The CDR3 loop is CASSVGQAGANVLTF. CDR3 sequence (DNA): TGTGCCAGCAGCGTAGGACAGGCTGGGGCCAACGTCCTGACTTTC.

The gene calls are TRBV7-2 and TRBJ1-2, with D perhaps TRBD1 (5 bases). V lost 4 bases and J lost 6, with 9 bases in between. Germline V gives CDR1 SGHTA, CDR2 FQGNSA. The CDR3 consists of 12 residues. The CDR3 DNA reads as TGTGCCAGCAGCTGGGTAGGGGATGGCTACACCTTC. The encoded protein is CASSWVGDGYTF. The full variable domain, with the rest looked up from reference TRBV7-2 and TRBJ1-2, is GAGVSQSPSNKVTEKGKDVELRCDPISGHTALYWYRQSLGQGLEFLIYFQGNSAPDKSGLPSDRFSAERTGGSVSTLTIQRTQQEDSAVYLCASSWVGDGYTFGSGTRLTVV.

CDR3 DNA sequence: TGTGCCAGCAGCTTCTCCCGGGGTGGCACCGGGGAGCTGTTTTTT. It translates to CASSFSRGGTGELFF. The gene calls are TRBV7-9 and TRBJ2-2, with D tentatively TRBD2 (5 bases). Germline V lookup: CDR1 SEHNR, CDR2 FQNEAQ (reference sequence). The V end lost 3 bases, the J end lost 4 bases, and 12 bases lay between the germline ends. The CDR3 length is 15 residues.

V usage is TRBV5-6 and J usage is TRBJ1-2; TRBD1 matches 7 bases. From germline, CDR1 is SGHDT and CDR2 YYEEEE. The CDR3 has 13 residues. Trimming took 4 bases from V and 8 from J; bases not matched to a gene: 8. The CDR3 region has the DNA TGTGCCAGCAGCGAGACAGGGTCAGAGGGCTACACCTTC. Its protein product is CASSETGSEGYTF.

The V and J genes are TRBV28 and TRBJ1-2, with D hard to call. The germline V gene has CDR1 MDHEN and CDR2 SYDVKM. This CDR3 comprises 13 residues. V lost 1 base and J 5 bases, leaving 8 bases between the germline ends. CDR3 nucleotide sequence: TGTGCCAGCAGTTTATATCGGGGTTATGGCTACACCTTC. The encoded protein is CASSLYRGYGYTF.

The J gene is TRBJ1-4, the V gene TRBV4-3; 8 nucleotides agree with TRBD1. The length of the CDR3 is 13 residues. CDR1 is LGHNA, CDR2 YSLEER, per germline. Trimming cost V 8 bases and J 6 bases; bases outside gene matches: 5. This CDR3 reads CASSRDRHEKLFF. CDR3 DNA sequence: TGCGCCAGCTCCCGGGACAGGCATGAAAAACTGTTTTTT.

The rearrangement joins TRBV2 to TRBJ2-7, with TRBD1 matching 9 bases. CDR1 and CDR2 from the germline V gene are SNHLY and FYNNEI. The CDR3 consists of 16 residues. V gave up 2 bases and J gave up 3 bases; unmatched junction bases: 8. The chain's CDR3 is CASSERGGQGFYEQYF. CDR3 coding DNA: TGTGCCAGCAGTGAAAGGGGCGGACAGGGGTTCTACGAGCAGTACTTC.

The chain carries TRBV7-2 and TRBJ1-2, with 12 positions matching TRBD1. From germline, CDR1 is SGHTA and CDR2 FQGNSA. The CDR3 loop spans 14 amino acids. Trimming took 3 bases from V and 8 from J; bases not matched to a gene: 4. CDR3 region: CASSLGTGGRGYTF. CDR3 DNA: TGTGCCAGCAGCTTGGGGACAGGGGGCCGGGGCTACACCTTC.

The genes are TRBV19 and TRBJ2-5; 7 bases map to TRBD2. The CDR3 consists of 15 residues. CDR1 is LNHDA, CDR2 SQIVND, per germline (reference sequence). V gave up 0 bases and J gave up 2 bases; unmatched junction bases: 3. CDR3 in amino acids: CASSIDGGGQETQYF. In nucleotides, the CDR3 is TGTGCCAGTAGTATAGATGGGGGGGGACAAGAGACCCAGTACTTC.

The chain joins TRBV29-1 to TRBJ2-4; 9 nucleotides match TRBD1. Trimming took 7 bases from V and 6 from J; bases not matched to a gene: 10. There are 14 residues in the CDR3. Germline V CDR1 and CDR2: SQVTM, ANQGSEA. CDR3 in DNA: TGCAGCGCAAAACAGGGGGCGCTAATAAACATTCAGTACTTC. Its protein product is CSAKQGALINIQYF.

V and J are TRBV12-5 and TRBJ1-1; TRBD1 might be the D (6 bases). The CDR3 contains 17 residues. V was clipped by 1 base and J by 5 bases, with 20 bases between them. Germline lookup yields CDR1 LGHNT and CDR2 FRNRAP. The CDR3 DNA follows: TGTGCTAGTGGTTTGGGAACAGCCAGGGGAAAGAATACTGAAGCTTTCTTT. It encodes CASGLGTARGKNTEAFF.